The rows below give T cell receptor beta chains drawn from one sample of a study of CD8 T cells in Susac syndrome. TCRdb reprocessed the immunoSEQ multiplex PCR reads via MiXCR and lists one record per CDR3 protein. The repertoire holds about 90,000 distinct CDR3 sequences, with about 96% as singletons. Input material: CD8+ T cells from PBMCs. These receptors were taken from a human donor with Susac syndrome. The CDR3 runs from the conserved cysteine through the conserved F or W. D genes are given only for firm matches. Clone size is shown for a subset of rows, as once, few, many or a class of expanded clone.

>16|.|TRBD1|TRBV5-1|TRBJ1-1
CASSPYAGGGNSAAFF
TGCGCCAGCAGCCCGTATGCCGGAGGGGGCAATTCAGCAGCTTTCTTT
>14|.|.|TRBV2|TRBJ1-2
CASRGRGLNYGYTF
TGTGCCAGCAGGGGCAGGGGATTAAACTATGGCTACACCTTC
>16|.|.|TRBV19|TRBJ2-7
CASSIDMWVGSYEQYF
TGTGCCAGTAGTATAGATATGTGGGTAGGGTCCTACGAGCAGTACTTC
>13|.|.|TRBV19|TRBJ1-1
CATLDLLDSEAFF
TGTGCCACCCTAGACCTCCTAGACAGTGAAGCTTTCTTT
>14|.|.|TRBV5-6|TRBJ1-4
CASSFGQRNEKLFF
TGTGCCAGCAGCTTCGGACAGCGAAATGAAAAACTGTTTTTT
>15|once|.|TRBV2|TRBJ2-1
CASSRGVGSYNEQFF
TGTGCCAGCTCACGAGGGGTGGGCTCCTACAATGAGCAGTTCTTC
>13|.|.|TRBV20-1|TRBJ1-6
CSAREDFSSPLHF
TGCAGTGCTAGAGAGGATTTTAGTTCACCCCTCCACTTT
>13|.|.|TRBV12-3/TRBV12-4|TRBJ1-5
CASSWAGNQPQHF
TGTGCCAGCAGTTGGGCAGGGAATCAGCCCCAGCATTTT
>16|.|.|TRBV24-1|TRBJ2-1
CATSDLNGGTYNEQFF
TGTGCCACCAGTGATTTGAACGGTGGGACGTACAATGAGCAGTTCTTC
>15|.|.|TRBV20-1|TRBJ1-5
CSARTSRGREQPQHF
TGCAGTGCTAGAACGTCCCGGGGCCGAGAACAGCCCCAGCATTTT
>13|.|.|TRBV20-1|TRBJ2-7
CSATPGPLYEQYF
TGCAGTGCTACCCCGGGACCTCTCTACGAGCAGTACTTC
>13|.|.|TRBV4-3|TRBJ1-2
CASSQPGAYGYTF
TGCGCCAGCAGCCAACCTGGGGCCTATGGCTACACCTTC
>14|.|TRBD1|TRBV20-1|TRBJ1-5
CSAMTGNGNQPQHF
TGCAGTGCTATGACAGGGAATGGCAATCAGCCCCAGCATTTT
>15|.|.|TRBV30|TRBJ2-5
CAWSPGAGVQETQYF
TGTGCCTGGAGCCCTGGGGCAGGGGTACAAGAGACCCAGTACTTC
>14|.|.|TRBV12-3/TRBV12-4|TRBJ1-5
CASSLETGNQPQHF
TGTGCCAGCAGTTTAGAGACAGGCAATCAGCCCCAGCATTTT
>15|.|.|TRBV30|TRBJ1-4
CAWRGPGLENEKLFF
TGTGCCTGGAGGGGGCCGGGACTCGAGAATGAAAAACTGTTTTTT
>14|.|.|TRBV5-6|TRBJ2-7
CASSLYVSSYEQYF
TGTGCCAGCAGCTTGTACGTTAGCTCCTACGAGCAGTACTTC
>15|.|TRBD1|TRBV5-1|TRBJ1-1
CASSPRQGENTEAFF
TGCGCCAGCAGCCCCCGACAGGGTGAGAACACTGAAGCTTTCTTT
>16|.|TRBD2|TRBV3-1|TRBJ2-3
CASSLRLAENTDTQYF
TGTGCCAGCAGCCTTCGACTAGCCGAAAACACAGATACGCAGTATTTT
>17|.|TRBD2|TRBV4-2|TRBJ2-1
CASSQEGLAGIYNEQFF
TGTGCCAGCAGCCAAGAAGGACTAGCGGGGATTTACAATGAGCAGTTCTTC
>18|.|.|TRBV11-1|TRBJ1-2
CASSLGRLQTLANYGYTF
TGTGCCAGCAGCTTAGGCAGACTCCAGACACTGGCTAACTATGGCTACACCTTC
>17|.|.|TRBV5-1|TRBJ2-3
CASSSQHPRDSTDTQYF
TGCGCCAGCAGCTCCCAACACCCTCGGGACAGCACAGATACGCAGTATTTT
>12|.|.|TRBV28|TRBJ1-5
CASSRRRQPQHF
TGTGCCAGCAGCCGCAGACGTCAGCCCCAGCATTTT
>14|.|TRBD1|TRBV6-5|TRBJ1-5
CASSSLTGVQPQHF
TGTGCCAGCAGCTCACTTACAGGGGTTCAGCCCCAGCATTTT
>17|.|.|TRBV7-6|TRBJ1-2
CASSLAETYESSYGYTF
TGTGCCAGCAGCTTAGCGGAGACCTACGAGTCCAGCTATGGCTACACCTTC
>18|.|.|TRBV29-1|TRBJ2-1
CSVDPFGRGIAVYNEQFF
TGCAGCGTTGATCCATTCGGAAGGGGGATCGCGGTCTACAATGAGCAGTTCTTC
>15|.|.|TRBV12-3/TRBV12-4|TRBJ1-5
CASSFGTDSNQPQHF
TGTGCCAGCAGCTTCGGGACGGATAGCAATCAGCCCCAGCATTTT
>13|.|.|TRBV20-1|TRBJ1-5
CSALTNSNQPQHF
TGCAGTGCCCTGACCAATAGCAATCAGCCCCAGCATTTT
>15|once|TRBD1|TRBV24-1|TRBJ1-6
CATSDLDREDSPLHF
TGTGCCACCAGTGACCTCGACAGGGAAGATTCACCCCTCCACTTT
>19|.|TRBD1|TRBV30|TRBJ1-2
CAWSVKPGTGGPSDYGYTF
TGTGCCTGGAGTGTTAAGCCCGGGACAGGGGGCCCAAGTGACTATGGCTACACCTTC
>15|once|TRBD1|TRBV5-1|TRBJ2-1
CASSLPGQGVNEQFF
TGCGCCAGCAGCTTGCCGGGACAGGGGGTCAATGAGCAGTTCTTC
>13|.|.|TRBV28|TRBJ1-5
CASSPPRFEAQHF
TGTGCCAGCAGCCCCCCACGGTTCGAAGCCCAGCATTTT
>14|.|TRBD1|TRBV2|TRBJ2-3
CASRDRADTDTQYF
TGTGCCAGCAGGGACAGGGCGGACACAGATACGCAGTATTTT
>15|.|TRBD1|TRBV29-1|TRBJ1-5
CSVTGTAESNQPQHF
TGCAGCGTTACCGGGACAGCCGAATCAAATCAGCCCCAGCATTTT
>14|.|TRBD1|TRBV18|TRBJ1-6
CASSPGQGHSPLHF
TGTGCCAGCTCACCCGGACAGGGTCATTCACCCCTCCACTTT
>15|.|.|TRBV9|TRBJ2-5
CASSVQGVQGETQYF
TGTGCCAGCAGCGTACAGGGTGTTCAGGGGGAGACCCAGTACTTC
>14|.|TRBD1|TRBV12-3/TRBV12-4|TRBJ2-1
CASTPGQGGHEQFF
TGTGCCAGCACCCCGGGACAGGGTGGCCATGAGCAGTTCTTC
>13|.|TRBD1|TRBV29-1|TRBJ1-1
CSVIRDRVTEAFF
TGCAGCGTCATCAGGGACAGGGTGACTGAAGCTTTCTTT
>13|once|.|TRBV20-1|TRBJ2-5
CSARQGQSETQYF
TGCAGTGCTAGACAAGGACAAAGCGAGACCCAGTACTTC
>14|.|.|TRBV20-1|TRBJ1-6
CSARGGDLNSPLHF
TGCAGTGCTAGAGGAGGGGATCTAAATTCACCCCTCCACTTT
>15|.|.|TRBV12-3/TRBV12-4|TRBJ1-1
CASSSAMTVNTEAFF
TGTGCCAGCAGTTCGGCCATGACAGTGAACACTGAAGCTTTCTTT
>14|.|.|TRBV7-2|TRBJ2-5
CASSLMVNQETQYF
TGTGCCAGCAGCTTAATGGTGAACCAAGAGACCCAGTACTTC
>14|.|TRBD1|TRBV19|TRBJ1-6
CASRPDRGYSPLHF
TGTGCCAGTAGACCCGACAGGGGCTATTCACCCCTCCACTTT
>14|.|.|TRBV6-2/TRBV6-3|TRBJ1-5
CASSYRASNQPQHF
TGTGCCAGCAGTTACAGGGCTAGCAATCAGCCCCAGCATTTT
>14|.|TRBD1|TRBV29-1|TRBJ1-2
CSAPGTGDNYGYTF
TGCAGCGCCCCCGGGACAGGGGATAACTATGGCTACACCTTC
>16|.|.|TRBV7-2|TRBJ2-5
CASSRPDRALTETQYF
TGTGCCAGCAGCCGACCCGACAGAGCTTTAACAGAGACCCAGTACTTC
>14|.|.|TRBV4-3|TRBJ1-1
CASSQGVKNTEAFF
TGCGCCAGCAGCCAAGGGGTTAAGAACACTGAAGCTTTCTTT
>13|.|.|TRBV12-3/TRBV12-4|TRBJ1-2
CASSTGLDSGYTF
TGTGCCAGCAGCACGGGACTGGATTCGGGCTACACCTTC
>13|.|.|TRBV7-2|TRBJ2-7
CASSTRTMGEQYF
TGTGCCAGCAGCACACGAACGATGGGAGAGCAGTACTTC
>15|once|.|TRBV11-3|TRBJ2-5
CASSRRHGRQETQYF
TGTGCCAGCAGCCGAAGACACGGAAGGCAAGAGACCCAGTACTTC
>13|.|.|TRBV29-1|TRBJ1-1
CSVRLQLNTEAFF
TGCAGCGTCCGACTGCAATTGAACACTGAAGCTTTCTTT
>15|.|.|TRBV20-1|TRBJ1-6
CSAEGRSSYNSPLHF
TGCAGTGCAGAGGGACGGAGCTCCTATAATTCACCCCTCCACTTT
>14|.|.|TRBV12-3/TRBV12-4|TRBJ2-7
CASSWGSVVYEQYF
TGTGCCAGCAGCTGGGGGAGCGTAGTCTACGAGCAGTACTTC
>15|.|TRBD2|TRBV19|TRBJ2-1
CASNPTSGGLGEQFF
TGTGCCAGTAACCCTACTAGCGGGGGTCTCGGTGAGCAGTTCTTC
>14|.|.|TRBV20-1|TRBJ1-2
CSARGEGTNYGYTF
TGCAGTGCTAGAGGGGAGGGGACTAACTATGGCTACACCTTC
>14|.|.|TRBV20-1|TRBJ1-5
CSARVGGGYQPQHF
TGCAGTGCCAGGGTCGGGGGAGGCTATCAGCCCCAGCATTTT
>15|.|.|TRBV15|TRBJ1-2
CATSRGPSFAYGYTF
TGTGCCACCAGCAGAGGACCGTCCTTTGCCTATGGCTACACCTTC